This T cell receptor (beta chain) was captured by sequencing in a study of blood T cell repertoires in COVID-19. One Seattle source followed patients from active infection through their disease course. In the original workflow: It was from reference gene primer amplification that nucleated cell counts were estimated. The data were produced by immunoSEQ multiplex PCR, yet TCRdb's version contains in-frame clones alone and is incomplete. V and J calls and clone size are given by that table; D and trimming were obtained from the DNA. The table includes roughly 380,000 clones, about nine tenths detected once. The CDR3 loop spans 14 amino acids. The ends were cut back, 3 bases at V and 9 bases at J, with 18 bases in the middle. Germline lookup yields CDR1 SGDLS and CDR2 YYNGEE.

The genes are TRBV9 and TRBJ1-2, with a possible D match to TRBD1 (6 bases). The sequencing sample was made of peripheral blood. The receptor was isolated from a woman aged 40-49 years with COVID-19, enrolled during active disease. CDR3 in amino acids: CASSALLGAVRYTF. The CDR3 DNA follows: TGTGCCAGCAGCGCCCTTTTGGGGGCCGTACGCTACACCTTC.